This is a list of T cell receptor beta chains from one sample in a study of cytomegalovirus exposure and HLA in healthy donors. Sequencing was performed with immunoSEQ multiplex PCR; in TCRdb, only in-frame clones are kept and a portion is missing. This sample carries 120,000 or so clones, about three quarters of them seen once, and the ten largest clones take around 0.92%. The sample consisted of PBMCs. The receptor set was obtained from a human donor in good health. The CDR3 runs from the conserved cysteine through the conserved F or W. Fields, in order: clone size, CDR3 length, J gene, V gene, D gene, CDR3 protein. A D gene is named only where the DNA matches it firmly. Not every row has a clone size; where given, it reads once, few, many or a size class.

clone size: .
CDR3 length: 13
J gene: TRBJ1-2
V gene: TRBV11-2
D gene: .
CDR3 protein: CASSPKGGNGYTF

clone size: .
CDR3 length: 14
J gene: TRBJ2-3
V gene: TRBV27
D gene: .
CDR3 protein: CASSFVGTADTQYF

clone size: .
CDR3 length: 15
J gene: TRBJ1-1
V gene: TRBV5-1
D gene: .
CDR3 protein: CASSFNTGFNTEAFF

clone size: once
CDR3 length: 17
J gene: TRBJ2-3
V gene: TRBV9
D gene: TRBD2
CDR3 protein: CASSASIAGATTDTQYF

clone size: once
CDR3 length: 17
J gene: TRBJ2-1
V gene: TRBV27
D gene: TRBD2
CDR3 protein: CASSLTAGAWSKNEQFF

clone size: .
CDR3 length: 17
J gene: TRBJ2-1
V gene: TRBV7-9
D gene: TRBD2
CDR3 protein: CASSSSGGPRSYNEQFF

clone size: .
CDR3 length: 15
J gene: TRBJ2-4
V gene: TRBV9
D gene: .
CDR3 protein: CASSGEGSAKNIQYF

clone size: few
CDR3 length: 15
J gene: TRBJ1-6
V gene: TRBV5-6
D gene: .
CDR3 protein: CASSLGLLSNSPLHF

clone size: .
CDR3 length: 15
J gene: TRBJ2-1
V gene: TRBV5-4
D gene: TRBD2
CDR3 protein: CASSLSGGAPDEQFF

clone size: .
CDR3 length: 16
J gene: TRBJ2-5
V gene: TRBV5-1
D gene: TRBD1
CDR3 protein: CASSTPTGTGQETQYF

clone size: .
CDR3 length: 12
J gene: TRBJ2-7
V gene: TRBV10-3
D gene: .
CDR3 protein: CATSDRQNEQYF

clone size: .
CDR3 length: 14
J gene: TRBJ2-2
V gene: TRBV6-5
D gene: .
CDR3 protein: CATGVGGLAGELFF

clone size: .
CDR3 length: 14
J gene: TRBJ2-1
V gene: TRBV19
D gene: TRBD1
CDR3 protein: CASSPGTGYNEQFF

clone size: .
CDR3 length: 15
J gene: TRBJ2-7
V gene: TRBV2
D gene: TRBD1
CDR3 protein: CASSDEQGARYEQYF

clone size: .
CDR3 length: 15
J gene: TRBJ2-7
V gene: TRBV6-5
D gene: TRBD1
CDR3 protein: CASSPTGTGGGEQYF

clone size: .
CDR3 length: 13
J gene: TRBJ2-5
V gene: TRBV15
D gene: .
CDR3 protein: CATTTGSEETQYF

clone size: .
CDR3 length: 18
J gene: TRBJ2-1
V gene: TRBV5-1
D gene: .
CDR3 protein: CASSSGPSRRSSYNEQFF